One and the same sample provided the 26 T cell receptor beta chains below, sequenced in a study of shared clonotypes between healthy human individuals. Assay: immunoSEQ multiplex PCR; the TCRdb copy retains only in-frame clones and omits some. Found here are 2 million to 2.5 million clones, around 95% of them singletons; the top ten hold around 0.13%. Material for sequencing was naive CD4+ T cells sorted from blood. Subset noted: CD45RA+ positively selected. These receptors all stem from a man in his late teens or twenties in good health.

This chain uses TRBV4-1 with TRBJ2-1; D might be TRBD1 (6 bases). This CDR3 region has 17 residues. CDR1 and CDR2 from the germline V gene are MGHRA and YSYEKL. V lost 0 bases and J lost 0, with 12 bases in between. The CDR3 region is CASSQDRGTVSYNEQFF. Written as DNA, the CDR3 is TGCGCCAGCAGCCAAGATAGGGGGACCGTCTCCTACAATGAGCAGTTCTTC.

The chain has TRBV15 and TRBJ2-5; D is ambiguous. This CDR3 is built from 15 residues. Looked up from germline, CDR1 is LNHNV and CDR2 is YYDKDF (reference sequence). Trimming cost V 0 bases and J 2 bases, with 10 bases left between them. The CDR3: CATSRDYGLQETQYF. The CDR3 coding sequence is TGTGCCACCAGCAGAGATTACGGGTTACAAGAGACCCAGTACTTC.

This clone came up once. The chain carries TRBV28 and TRBJ1-2; D not certain. Germline CDR1 reads MDHEN; CDR2 reads SYDVKM. V shed 10 bases and J shed 2 bases, with 17 bases lying between them. CDR3 length equals 14 residues. This CDR3 is CATLHPPPNYGYTF. CDR3 in DNA: TGTGCCACCCTGCATCCGCCCCCCAACTATGGCTACACCTTC.

This clone was seen once. Other DNA sequences from this sample encode an identical CDR3 as well. The rearrangement uses TRBV7-2 and TRBJ1-1, with D hard to call. V was pared by 1 base and J by 0 bases, with 6 bases between. The CDR3 spans 14 residues. The germline V gene has CDR1 SGHTA and CDR2 FQGNSA. DNA for the CDR3: TGTGCCAGCAGCTTAGGCAGTCTGAACACTGAAGCTTTCTTT. Its protein is CASSLGSLNTEAFF.

The chain links TRBV6-5 to TRBJ2-7; D gene uncertain. This CDR3 has 13 amino acids. Germline V gene lookup returns CDR1 MNHEY and CDR2 SVGAGI. V lost 2 bases to trimming and J lost 5 bases, with 10 bases between them. This CDR3 is CASSYVGRDEQYF. CDR3 sequence (DNA): TGTGCCAGCAGTTACGTCGGCCGGGACGAGCAGTACTTC.

The sample holds one count of this clone. The chain combines TRBV28 with TRBJ1-5; tentative D call: TRBD1 (5 bases). The CDR3 is made up of 17 amino acids. Germline loops: CDR1 MDHEN, CDR2 SYDVKM. The ends were cut back, 2 bases at V and 1 base at J, with 15 bases in the middle. CDR3 bases: TGTGCCAGCAGTTTAGGGGGTCTTCGGAAAAGCAATCAGCCCCAGCATTTT. This translates into CASSLGGLRKSNQPQHF. Full variable domain (outside the CDR3, taken from reference TRBV28 and TRBJ1-5): DVKVTQSSRYLVKRTGEKVFLECVQDMDHENMFWYRQDPGLGLRLIYFSYDVKMKEKGDIPEGYSVSREKKERFSLILESASTNQTSMYLCASSLGGLRKSNQPQHFGDGTRLSIL.

The chain uses TRBV4-1 and TRBJ2-1, with TRBD2 identical over 7 bases. The CDR3 is 16 amino acids. J was trimmed by 9 bases and V by 0 bases; bases with no gene match: 11. Per germline, CDR1 MGHRA and CDR2 YSYEKL. CDR3 sequence reads: CASSQDRGLVFPEQFF. The CDR3 nucleotides are TGCGCCAGCAGCCAAGATAGAGGACTAGTGTTTCCTGAGCAGTTCTTC.

The J gene is TRBJ1-2, the V gene TRBV14; 11 bases are a match to TRBD1. J lost 11 bases, V lost 3 bases, and 11 bases had no gene match. The CDR3 extends over 15 amino acids. Germline lookup yields CDR1 SGHDN and CDR2 FVKESK. The CDR3 reads CASSQLPGQGEGYTF. The DNA for the CDR3 is TGTGCCAGCAGCCAGTTACCGGGACAGGGGGAAGGGTACACCTTC.

The rearrangement joins TRBV30 to TRBJ1-2; D not certain. The ends were cut back, 3 bases at V and 2 bases at J, with 13 bases in the middle. Germline CDR1 and CDR2: GTSNPN and SVGIG (reference sequence). The CDR3 consists of 14 residues. The CDR3 DNA follows: TGTGCCTGGAGGGCCGGGCTTGGGAACTATGGCTACACCTTC. Amino acids: CAWRAGLGNYGYTF.

The chain carries TRBV28 and TRBJ2-7; D is tentatively TRBD1 or TRBD2 (5 bases each). V was pared by 6 bases and J by 3 bases, with 12 bases between. CDR1 and CDR2 (germline): MDHEN, SYDVKM. This CDR3 is built from 13 residues. The CDR3 nucleotides are TGTGCCAGCAGAGCCGGGACGGGCTACGAGCAGTACTTC. It encodes CASRAGTGYEQYF. Complete variable domain (other parts from reference TRBV28 and TRBJ2-7): DVKVTQSSRYLVKRTGEKVFLECVQDMDHENMFWYRQDPGLGLRLIYFSYDVKMKEKGDIPEGYSVSREKKERFSLILESASTNQTSMYLCASRAGTGYEQYFGPGTRLTVT.

The rearrangement uses TRBV6-5 and TRBJ2-3; no definite D call. CDR3 length: 13 amino acids. Germline CDR1 reads MNHEY; CDR2 reads SVGAGI. V was clipped by 6 bases and J by 1 base, with 8 bases between them. CDR3 amino acids: CASSVPGTDTQYF. The DNA of the CDR3 is TGTGCCAGCAGCGTCCCCGGCACAGATACGCAGTATTTT.

Here the CDR3 reads CASRGDRINTEAFF. In DNA form, the CDR3 reads TGTGCCAGCAGAGGGGACAGGATTAACACTGAAGCTTTCTTT. The V and J genes are TRBV27 and TRBJ1-1, with TRBD1 matching 8 bases. CDR1 is MNHEY, CDR2 SMNVEV, per germline (reference sequence). V shed 6 bases and J 2 bases; nucleotides not matched to a gene: 5. The CDR3 covers 14 residues.

As DNA, the CDR3 is TGCGCCAGCAGCTTGAGGGACAGGGGACGAACCGGGGAGCTGTTTTTT. Its translation: CASSLRDRGRTGELFF. V is TRBV5-1 and J is TRBJ2-2, with TRBD1 matching over 10 bases. This CDR3 region has 16 residues. Per germline, CDR1 SGHRS and CDR2 YFSETQ. The V gene end was trimmed by 1 base and the J gene end by 5 bases; junction bases not matched to a gene: 5. Filled out from reference TRBV5-1 and TRBJ2-2, the complete variable domain reads KAGVTQTPRYLIKTRGQQVTLSCSPISGHRSVSWYQQTPGQGLQFLFEYFSETQRNKGNFPGRFSGRQFSNSRSEMNVSTLELGDSALYLCASSLRDRGRTGELFFGEGSRLTVL.

The chain links TRBV9 to TRBJ2-7; TRBD1 aligns across 9 bases. The V gene's germline CDR1 is SGDLS and CDR2 YYNGEE. This CDR3 is built from 15 residues. Trimming at V came to 4 bases and at J to 5 bases, leaving 10 bases not matched to a gene. The CDR3 DNA is TGTGCCAGCAGCCCCCCGAGTGGGACAGGGAACGAGCAGTACTTC. It encodes CASSPPSGTGNEQYF.

The genes are TRBV7-3 and TRBJ2-2; 7 bases are a match to TRBD1. This CDR3 is built from 14 residues. Looked up from germline, CDR1 is SGHTA and CDR2 is FQGTGA. After removal of 5 bases from V and 6 bases from J, the junction contained 6 bases not matched to a gene. This CDR3 is CASSPQGVSGELFF. The CDR3 nucleotides read TGTGCCAGCAGCCCCCAGGGGGTTTCCGGGGAGCTGTTTTTT.

The chain recombines TRBV5-1 with TRBJ2-1; TRBD2 matches 9 bases. Germline V gene data show CDR1 as SGHRS and CDR2 as YFSETQ. There are 17 residues in the CDR3. Trimming removed 0 bases from V and 7 bases from J; junction bases left unmatched: 11. CDR3 coding DNA: TGCGCCAGCAGCTTGGTGCTTCGCGGGAGGGCAGGGAATGAGCAGTTCTTC. Amino acids: CASSLVLRGRAGNEQFF.

This clone was seen once. The rearrangement links TRBV4-1 to TRBJ1-5; 7 nucleotides line up with TRBD1. This CDR3 is built from 15 residues. Germline V gene sequence: CDR1 MGHRA, CDR2 YSYEKL. The ends lost 1 base at V and 6 bases at J; junction bases unmatched: 6. The CDR3 sequence is CASSQVGQASQPQHF. The DNA for the CDR3 is TGCGCCAGCAGCCAAGTTGGACAGGCGAGTCAGCCCCAGCATTTT.

J is TRBJ1-2 and V is TRBV6-5; TRBD1 matches at 7 bases. There are 15 residues in the CDR3. The V and J ends lost 6 bases and 4 bases, in that order; junction bases with no gene match: 11. Germline CDR1 reads MNHEY; CDR2 reads SVGAGI. The CDR3 protein is CASSIYRDSLYGYTF. In DNA form, the CDR3 reads TGTGCCAGCAGCATTTACCGGGACAGCCTCTATGGCTACACCTTC.

For the CDR3, the DNA is TGTGCTAGTGGTTTTCGGGGCTCCTACGAGCAGTACTTC. This gives the protein CASGFRGSYEQYF. V and J are TRBV12-5 and TRBJ2-7; D might be TRBD2 (5 bases). The V and J ends lost 3 bases and 0 bases respectively, with 6 bases between them. CDR3 length equals 13 residues. In germline, CDR1 is LGHNT, CDR2 FRNRAP. Filled out from reference TRBV12-5 and TRBJ2-7, the complete variable domain reads DARVTQTPRHKVTEMGQEVTMRCQPILGHNTVFWYRQTMMQGLELLAYFRNRAPLDDSGMPKDRFSAEMPDATLATLKIQPSEPRDSAVYFCASGFRGSYEQYFGPGTRLTVT.

The genes are TRBV6-5 and TRBJ2-1, with 10 bases aligning to TRBD2. This CDR3 spans 15 amino acids. With V trimmed by 2 bases and J by 3 bases, 1 base remained unmatched. Germline loops: CDR1 MNHEY, CDR2 SVGAGI. The CDR3 sequence is CASSYVAGGYNEQFF. CDR3 nucleotide sequence: TGTGCCAGCAGTTACGTAGCGGGGGGCTACAATGAGCAGTTCTTC.

About this clone: This same CDR3 is encoded by further DNA sequences in the sample. V gene TRBV11-3 combines with J gene TRBJ2-3; unclear D gene. Germline CDR1 is SGHNT and CDR2 is YENEEA. CDR3 length equals 12 residues. Trimming cost V 4 bases and J 2 bases, with 4 bases left between them. CDR3 nucleotides: TGTGCCAGCAGCTCTGACACAGATACGCAGTATTTT. This translates into CASSSDTDTQYF. The entire variable domain, with the rest obtained from reference TRBV11-3 and TRBJ2-3, is as follows: EAGVVQSPRYKIIEKKQPVAFWCNPISGHNTLYWYLQNLGQGPELLIRYENEEAVDDSQLPKDRFSAERLKGVDSTLKIQPAELGDSAVYLCASSSDTDTQYFGPGTRLTVL.

A single count supports this clone. The V gene is TRBV6-5, the J gene TRBJ1-1; D gene unclear. This CDR3 comprises 14 residues. V was clipped by 5 bases and J by 0 bases, with 10 bases between them. Germline V gives CDR1 MNHEY, CDR2 SVGAGI. CDR3 nucleotides: TGTGCCAGCAGTGTCGAGGGCATGAACACTGAAGCTTTCTTT. Encoded protein: CASSVEGMNTEAFF.

CDR3 DNA sequence: TGTGCCATCAAAGGGGCGGGACAGGTACACGAGCAGTACTTC. Protein product: CAIKGAGQVHEQYF. The chain links TRBV10-3 to TRBJ2-7, with 8 nucleotides matching TRBD1. Germline V gene data show CDR1 as ENHRY and CDR2 as SYGVKD. The CDR3 is 14 amino acids. Unmatched junction bases numbered 10, after V lost 7 bases and J lost 5 bases.

This clone occurred once. Other DNA sequences in this specimen translate into the identical CDR3. The V call is TRBV7-3, the J call TRBJ2-5, with D unresolved. Germline CDR1 is SGHTA and CDR2 is FQGTGA. This CDR3 is built from 11 residues. Trimming removed 1 base from V and 5 bases from J, with 2 bases in between. In nucleotides, the CDR3 is TGTGCCAGCAGCTTAAAGGAGACCCAGTACTTC. Encoded protein: CASSLKETQYF.

The chain recombines TRBV12-5 with TRBJ1-1; D may be TRBD1 (5 bases). Germline V lookup: CDR1 LGHNT, CDR2 FRNRAP. The CDR3 consists of 15 residues. With 2 bases removed from V and 4 bases from J, the gap between germline ends came to 14 bases. The CDR3 reads CASGLSVQAPTEAFF. DNA for the CDR3: TGTGCTAGTGGTTTGTCCGTACAGGCCCCCACTGAAGCTTTCTTT.

The CDR3, as DNA: TGTGCCAGCAGCTGGCCTATCCGCGGGACGCAGCAAGAGACCCAGTACTTC. It translates to CASSWPIRGTQQETQYF. The chain employs TRBV11-1 and TRBJ2-5; D perhaps matches TRBD2 (6 bases). The V end was cut by 4 bases, the J end by 2 bases, with 20 bases between. The CDR3 loop spans 17 amino acids. CDR1 SGHAT and CDR2 FQDESV come from the germline V gene (reference sequence).